This T cell receptor (beta chain) was identified during a study of T cells in Graves' hyperthyroidism and ophthalmopathy. The overall study: Initial diagnosis, before any treatment, was when peripheral blood was collected.

Trimming left V 2 bases short and J 7 bases short, with 17 bases between. Germline CDR1 reads MNHEY; CDR2 reads SVGEGT. There are 15 residues in the CDR3. Over 18 months, lack of ophthalmopathy progression marked Graves' hyperthyroidism as stable. Criteria for exclusion of patients were uncontrolled infection, other autoimmune disease, pregnancy or lactation. Orbital computed tomography, thyroid ultrasound, serum thyroxine and TRAb, and clinical symptoms together informed the diagnoses. The CDR3 regions of TCR beta were amplified from RNA transcripts. The HTBI primer set served for first-round RT-PCR of the TCR CDR3. TCRdb fed the multiplex PCR reads into MiXCR, producing one record per CDR3 protein. This table has 450,000 to 600,000 distinct CDR3 sequences, 12% to 15% appearing once.

V usage is TRBV6-2 or TRBV6-3 and J usage is TRBJ2-5; D tentatively reads TRBD1 or TRBD2 (6 bases each). Material for sequencing was blood. The TCR comes from a woman between 40 and 50 years old with Graves' hyperthyroidism. The CDR3 region is CASSYGGRGAGTQYF. The CDR3 bases are TGTGCCAGCAGTTACGGGGGCAGGGGAGCGGGGACCCAGTACTTC.